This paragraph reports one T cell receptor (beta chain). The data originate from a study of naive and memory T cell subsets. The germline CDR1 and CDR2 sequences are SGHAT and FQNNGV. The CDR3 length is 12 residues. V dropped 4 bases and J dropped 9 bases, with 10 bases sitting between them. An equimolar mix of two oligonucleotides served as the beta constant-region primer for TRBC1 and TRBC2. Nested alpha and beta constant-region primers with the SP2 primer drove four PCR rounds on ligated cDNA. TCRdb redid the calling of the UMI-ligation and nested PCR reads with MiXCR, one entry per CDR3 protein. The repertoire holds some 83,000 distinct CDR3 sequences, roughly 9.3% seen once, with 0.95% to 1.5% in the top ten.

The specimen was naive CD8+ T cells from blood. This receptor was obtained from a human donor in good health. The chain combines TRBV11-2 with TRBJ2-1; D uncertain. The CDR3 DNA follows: TGTGCCAGCAGCTCAGTTAGGCCTGAGCAGTTCTTC. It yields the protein CASSSVRPEQFF.